This T cell receptor (beta chain) was obtained from a study of blood T cell repertoires in COVID-19. The wider study: Samples of COVID-19 (acute and convalescent) were obtained from the United States, Italy and Spain. Sample material is recorded as cDNA or gDNA derived from T cells, B-cell-depleted T cells, or PBMCs.

This clone showed up just once. Per germline, CDR1 SGHVS and CDR2 FNYEAQ. There are 19 residues in the CDR3. Trimming removed 4 bases from V and 4 bases from J; junction bases left unmatched: 12. The assay was immunoSEQ multiplex PCR, and TCRdb's table has in-frame clones only and misses some. The sample includes roughly 230,000 clones, nearly 90% of them seen just once. The TCR originated in a middle-aged woman who had recovered from COVID-19. The J gene is TRBJ2-6, the V gene TRBV7-6; 11 nucleotides line up with TRBD1. Sequenced: peripheral blood. The CDR3 reads CASSSSPGTGGLGANVLTF. DNA for the CDR3: TGTGCCAGCAGCTCGTCCCCCGGGACAGGGGGACTCGGGGCCAACGTCCTGACTTTC.